What follows describes a single TCR beta chain. The sample is drawn from a study of blood T cell repertoires in COVID-19. Study-level information: There were acute and convalescent COVID-19 samples, and they came from the United States, Italy and Spain.

Clones were read by immunoSEQ multiplex PCR, and TCRdb kept only the in-frame ones, dropping some. This sample yields around 160,000 clones, of which 75% to 90% are seen a single time; nearly 3.5% belongs to the top ten. Germline V CDR1 and CDR2: WNHNN, SYGVQD (reference sequence). The length of the CDR3 is 15 residues. The germline V and J ends were trimmed by 5 bases and 0 bases, with 8 bases remaining between them. The gene calls are TRBV10-1 and TRBJ1-6; D ambiguous. This clonotype was obtained from a woman aged 55 to 70 who had recovered from COVID-19. Sequenced: PBMCs or T cells enriched from blood (not recorded which). Here the CDR3 reads CASSIPNSYNSPLHF. The CDR3 nucleotides read TGCGCCAGCAGTATCCCCAACTCCTATAATTCACCCCTCCACTTT.